The 29 T cell receptor beta chains reported below all come from one sample, sequenced in a study of cytomegalovirus exposure and HLA in healthy donors. The PCR was carried out with 60 Vbeta primers and 13 Jbeta primers. Libraries were prepared by immunoSEQ multiplex PCR; TCRdb keeps only in-frame clonotypes and omits some of them. The sample lists 160,000 or so clones, less than 80% occurring once. The sample taken for sequencing was PBMCs. These receptors originate from a man in his forties in good health and CMV-seronegative.

The chain employs TRBV14 and TRBJ2-7; TRBD1 is a possible D gene (6 bases). V lost 2 bases to trimming and J lost 3 bases, with 23 bases between them. The length of the CDR3 is 18 residues. Germline assignment: CDR1 SGHDN and CDR2 FVKESK. The CDR3 nucleotides are TGTGCCAGCAGCCAACTTACCTCAGGGGACGGAGGTCTCTACGAGCAGTACTTC. Translating it yields CASSQLTSGDGGLYEQYF.

V usage is TRBV7-2 and J usage is TRBJ2-7, with 7 positions matching TRBD2. Germline V gene data show CDR1 as SGHTA and CDR2 as FQGNSA. The CDR3 covers 14 residues. V lost 3 bases and J lost 0; bases outside the gene matches: 2. CDR3 in amino acids: CASSFQRDSYEQYF. CDR3 DNA: TGTGCCAGCAGCTTTCAGCGGGACTCCTACGAGCAGTACTTC.

The CDR3 bases are TGTGCCAGCAGTAAGACTAGCGGGAAATACAATGAGCAGTTCTTC. This encodes CASSKTSGKYNEQFF. The chain employs TRBV6-5 and TRBJ2-1; 11 bases map to TRBD2. The CDR3 has 15 residues. Germline V CDR1 and CDR2: MNHEY, SVGAGI. The V and J ends lost 5 bases and 4 bases, in that order; junction bases with no gene match: 4.

V gene TRBV5-4 combines with J gene TRBJ2-5, with TRBD2 identical over 11 bases. The trim removed 0 bases at V and 2 bases at J, leaving 6 bases unmatched. Per germline, CDR1 SGHNT and CDR2 YYREEE (reference sequence). This CDR3 contains 17 residues. The CDR3 reads CASSLGASGRPQETQYF. The CDR3 DNA follows: TGTGCCAGCAGCTTGGGGGCTAGCGGGAGGCCTCAAGAGACCCAGTACTTC. The variable domain in full, with the rest retrieved from reference TRBV5-4 and TRBJ2-5, is ETGVTQSPTHLIKTRGQQVTLRCSSQSGHNTVSWYQQALGQGPQFIFQYYREEENGRGNFPPRFSGLQFPNYSSELNVNALELDDSALYLCASSLGASGRPQETQYFGPGTRLLVL.

This clone was counted once. The chain joins TRBV6-1 to TRBJ2-7, with TRBD1 matching over 9 bases. CDR3 size: 15 residues. Germline loops: CDR1 MNHNS, CDR2 SASEGT. J gave up 4 bases and V 4 bases, and 8 bases lay outside the gene matches. CDR3 coding DNA: TGTGCCAGCAGTGTTCTACAGGGGGCTCTTTACGAGCAGTACTTC. Its translation: CASSVLQGALYEQYF.

The CDR3 loop is CASSFNPGLTGEQFF. CDR3 DNA sequence: TGTGCCAGCAGCTTTAACCCGGGACTGACAGGGGAGCAGTTCTTC. V and J are TRBV7-6 and TRBJ2-1, with a possible D match to TRBD1 (7 bases). V was clipped by 3 bases and J by 10 bases, with 19 bases between them. In germline, CDR1 is SGHVS, CDR2 FNYEAQ. The CDR3 spans 15 residues.

V usage is TRBV5-8 and J usage is TRBJ2-7, with D maybe TRBD2 (6 bases). Germline values: CDR1 SGHTS, CDR2 YDEGEE. This CDR3 has 12 amino acids. V dropped 0 bases and J dropped 6 bases, with 7 bases sitting between them. The CDR3 bases are TGTGCCAGCAGCTTGGGACTAGGCGAGCAGTACTTC. Protein sequence: CASSLGLGEQYF.

The rearrangement links TRBV2 to TRBJ2-7; possibly TRBD1 for D (5 bases). This CDR3 is built from 13 residues. The germline V gene has CDR1 SNHLY and CDR2 FYNNEI. Deletions cut 6 bases from V and 4 bases from J, with 13 bases between. In nucleotides, the CDR3 is TGTGCCAGCAGCCTAAAACAGGAATACGAGCAGTACTTC. Translated: CASSLKQEYEQYF.

V usage is TRBV5-1 and J usage is TRBJ2-1, with TRBD2 matching over 8 bases. Trimming at V came to 6 bases and at J to 5 bases, leaving 10 bases not matched to a gene. CDR3 length equals 15 residues. Germline V gene lookup returns CDR1 SGHRS and CDR2 YFSETQ. The CDR3 coding sequence is TGCGCCAGCAACTGGATGACTAGCGAGAACAATGAGCAGTTCTTC. This codes for CASNWMTSENNEQFF.

The chain links TRBV19 to TRBJ1-2; D might be TRBD1 (6 bases). The CDR3 length is 13 residues. Deletions cut 6 bases from V and 2 bases from J, with 10 bases between. Per germline, CDR1 LNHDA and CDR2 SQIVND (reference sequence). CDR3 sequence (DNA): TGTGCCAGTAGAAACAGGGAGAACTATGGCTACACCTTC. Its protein is CASRNRENYGYTF.

The chain combines TRBV6-1 with TRBJ2-4, with 11 positions matching TRBD2. Losses at the gene ends were 0 bases for V and 1 base for J; bases not matched to a gene: 8. The V gene's germline CDR1 is MNHNS and CDR2 SASEGT. This CDR3 spans 19 amino acids. The CDR3 DNA sequence: TGTGCCAGCAGTGAAGCACGGCTAGCGGGAGGAGGGGCCAAAAACATTCAGTACTTC. The encoded protein is CASSEARLAGGGAKNIQYF.

The chain has TRBV6-6 and TRBJ2-7, with TRBD1 matching 7 bases. V was pared by 6 bases and J by 3 bases, with 11 bases of the junction left unmatched. This CDR3 region has 15 residues. Germline assignment: CDR1 MNHNY and CDR2 SVGAGI (reference sequence). The CDR3 bases are TGTGCCAGCAGCGGAACAGGGGCCAAACGCTACGAGCAGTACTTC. This codes for CASSGTGAKRYEQYF.

The chain is built from TRBV28 and TRBJ2-7; TRBD2 matches 11 bases. The V gene end was trimmed by 3 bases and the J gene end by 5 bases; junction bases not matched to a gene: 6. The CDR3 has 15 amino acids. Germline CDR1 and CDR2: MDHEN and SYDVKM. The CDR3 nucleotides read TGTGCCAGCAGTTTCCCCGGACTAGCGGGTCACGAGCAGTACTTC. This encodes CASSFPGLAGHEQYF.

The chain recombines TRBV27 with TRBJ2-5; 7 bases match TRBD1. Losses at the gene ends were 6 bases for V and 2 bases for J; bases not matched to a gene: 9. The CDR3 runs 15 residues. CDR1 and CDR2 from the germline V gene are MNHEY and SMNVEV (reference sequence). The CDR3, as DNA: TGTGCCAGCAGAGAATGGGGACAGCCTCAAGAGACCCAGTACTTC. Protein sequence: CASREWGQPQETQYF.

The chain has TRBV13 and TRBJ2-1; the match to TRBD1 covers 7 bases. Germline CDR1 is PRHDT and CDR2 is FYEKMQ (reference sequence). The CDR3 length is 16 residues. The trim removed 4 bases at V and 12 bases at J, leaving 18 bases unmatched. In DNA, the CDR3 is TGTGCCAGCAGCTCCAGACAGGGAACCCCCTCTCTGGTGCAGTTCTTC. This translates into CASSSRQGTPSLVQFF.

The gene calls are TRBV7-9 and TRBJ2-1; 8 bases agree with TRBD2. The CDR3 is 17 residues long. Germline CDR1 is SEHNR and CDR2 is FQNEAQ (reference sequence). V lost 3 bases and J lost 4; bases outside the gene matches: 11. The chain's CDR3 is CASSFDRGGRLYNEQFF. Written as DNA, the CDR3 is TGTGCCAGCAGCTTTGATCGTGGCGGGAGGCTATACAATGAGCAGTTCTTC.

V gene TRBV7-2 combines with J gene TRBJ2-3; 8 bases match TRBD2. The CDR3 has 13 amino acids. V was clipped by 7 bases and J by 6 bases; unmatched bases: 6. Germline V gene lookup returns CDR1 SGHTA and CDR2 FQGNSA. CDR3 residues: CASTQAGVDTQYF. The DNA for the CDR3 is TGTGCCAGCACCCAAGCGGGAGTTGATACGCAGTATTTT.

This sequence joins TRBV5-1 and TRBJ2-7; TRBD1 matches at 11 bases. Trimming cost V 4 bases and J 2 bases; bases outside gene matches: 5. Looked up from germline, CDR1 is SGHRS and CDR2 is YFSETQ. This CDR3 region has 15 residues. The CDR3 is CASSTTGQGAYEQYF. DNA of the CDR3: TGCGCCAGCAGCACCACGGGACAGGGGGCCTACGAGCAGTACTTC.

The chain employs TRBV5-1 and TRBJ2-5; perhaps TRBD2 as D (5 bases). The J call may not be correct, given that the DNA end is closer to TRBJ2-7. Germline V gene sequence: CDR1 SGHRS, CDR2 YFSETQ. This CDR3 has 14 residues. CDR3 protein: CASSLSGSSYEQYF. Here the CDR3 DNA reads TGCGCCAGCAGCTTAAGCGGAAGCTCCTACGAGCAGTACTTC.

DNA of the CDR3: TGCGCCAGAAGGACTAGCTCCTACAATGAGCAGTTCTTC. It encodes CARRTSSYNEQFF. The gene calls are TRBV4-1 and TRBJ2-1, with 7 bases that match TRBD2. V gave up 9 bases and J gave up 0 bases; unmatched junction bases: 2. Germline assignment: CDR1 MGHRA and CDR2 YSYEKL. The CDR3 runs 13 residues.

The chain joins TRBV18 to TRBJ2-7, with 9 nucleotides matching TRBD2. CDR1 KGHSH and CDR2 LQKENI come from the germline V gene. V shed 3 bases, J shed 2 bases, and the junction held 5 bases outside the gene matches. The CDR3 loop spans 15 amino acids. In DNA form, the CDR3 reads TGTGCCAGCTCACCCGGACTAGCGACTACCTACGAGCAGTACTTC. Residues: CASSPGLATTYEQYF.

This rearrangement joins TRBV10-3 to TRBJ2-5; 8 positions agree with TRBD1. The CDR3 runs to 14 residues. Unmatched junction bases numbered 9, after V lost 7 bases and J lost 5 bases. The germline V gene has CDR1 ENHRY and CDR2 SYGVKD. CDR3 in amino acids: CAIKRTGSGETQYF. CDR3 DNA sequence: TGTGCCATCAAAAGGACAGGGAGCGGGGAGACCCAGTACTTC.

As regards this clone: This CDR3 is also generated by other DNA sequences in the sample. V and J are TRBV5-8 and TRBJ2-7, with 7 bases that match TRBD2. Germline CDR1 and CDR2: SGHTS and YDEGEE. The ends lost 4 bases at V and 2 bases at J; junction bases unmatched: 15. CDR3 size: 17 residues. In DNA, the CDR3 is TGTGCCAGCAGCCTGGCTGGGACTACTTTAAAGACCTACGAGCAGTACTTC. Translation gives CASSLAGTTLKTYEQYF.

The sample holds a few counts of this clone. The chain is built from TRBV6-1 and TRBJ1-5; 7 positions match TRBD1. Germline V gene lookup returns CDR1 MNHNS and CDR2 SASEGT. Trimming at V came to 6 bases and at J to 5 bases, leaving 4 bases not matched to a gene. The CDR3 is 13 residues long. The DNA for the CDR3 is TGTGCCAGCAGCTTAGACAGGGATCAGCCCCAGCATTTT. Translating it yields CASSLDRDQPQHF.

The V call is TRBV18, the J call TRBJ1-1; the D gene is possibly TRBD1 (6 bases). The CDR3 loop spans 15 amino acids. V gave up 3 bases and J gave up 3 bases, with 14 bases separating them. Germline CDR1 reads KGHSH; CDR2 reads LQKENI. Here the CDR3 DNA reads TGTGCCAGCTCACCGATAGGGGGGGTGGACACTGAAGCTTTCTTT. It encodes CASSPIGGVDTEAFF.

The V gene is TRBV4-1, the J gene TRBJ1-3; 10 bases line up with TRBD1. This CDR3 contains 14 residues. CDR1 and CDR2 (germline): MGHRA, YSYEKL. V dropped 3 bases and J dropped 8; count of bases not matched to a gene: 4. The CDR3 nucleotides are TGCGCCAGCAGCCAGACAGGGGGCGATGACACCATATATTTT. Encoded protein: CASSQTGGDDTIYF.

The rearrangement joins TRBV29-1 to TRBJ2-5; possible D gene TRBD2, 5 bases. The tail of the sequence fits TRBJ2-7 better, so the J call may be wrong. CDR3 size: 12 residues. CDR1 and CDR2 from the germline V gene are SQVTM and ANQGSEA. CDR3 nucleotide sequence: TGCAGCGTTCTGGGCAGAGGGTACGAGCAGTACTTC. This codes for CSVLGRGYEQYF.

As concerns this clone: A junction end diverges from the germline sequence, so it may reflect a read error. Other nucleotide sequences from this sample produce the same CDR3. The CDR3 sequence is CASSPRTSGRAGGGEQYF. The CDR3 DNA is TGTGCCAGCTCACCACGGACTAGCGGGAGGGCCGGAGGGGGCGAGCAGTATTTC. The chain couples TRBV18 to TRBJ2-7; 15 bases line up with TRBD2. Germline V gives CDR1 KGHSH, CDR2 LQKENI. The CDR3 spans 18 residues.

The rearrangement uses TRBV5-4 and TRBJ2-1; 12 bases agree with TRBD2. The CDR3 contains 15 residues. Trimming at V came to 3 bases and at J to 6 bases, leaving 4 bases not matched to a gene. Germline lookup yields CDR1 SGHNT and CDR2 YYREEE (reference sequence). The CDR3 region is CASSSVTSGSNEQFF. The CDR3 DNA is TGTGCCAGCAGCTCCGTGACTAGCGGGAGCAATGAGCAGTTCTTC.